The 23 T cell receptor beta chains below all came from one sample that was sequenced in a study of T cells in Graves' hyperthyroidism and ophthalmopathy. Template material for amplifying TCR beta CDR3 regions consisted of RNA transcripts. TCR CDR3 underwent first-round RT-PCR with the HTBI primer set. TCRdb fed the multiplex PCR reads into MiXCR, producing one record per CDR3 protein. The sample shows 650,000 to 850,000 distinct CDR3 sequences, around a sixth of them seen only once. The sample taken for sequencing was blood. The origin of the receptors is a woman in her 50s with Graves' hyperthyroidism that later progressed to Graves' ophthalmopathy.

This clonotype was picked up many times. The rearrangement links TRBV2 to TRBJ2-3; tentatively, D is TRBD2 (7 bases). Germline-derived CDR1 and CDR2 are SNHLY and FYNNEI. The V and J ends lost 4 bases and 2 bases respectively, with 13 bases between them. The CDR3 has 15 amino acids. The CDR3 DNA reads TGTGCCAGCAGTGCCCTGGCGGGGGCCACAGATACGCAGTATTTT. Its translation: CASSALAGATDTQYF.

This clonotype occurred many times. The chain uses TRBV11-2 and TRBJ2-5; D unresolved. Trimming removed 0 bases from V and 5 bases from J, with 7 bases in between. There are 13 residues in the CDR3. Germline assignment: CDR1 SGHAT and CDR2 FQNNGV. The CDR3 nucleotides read TGTGCCAGCAGCTTAGAGGGATCCGAGACCCAGTACTTC. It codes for CASSLEGSETQYF.

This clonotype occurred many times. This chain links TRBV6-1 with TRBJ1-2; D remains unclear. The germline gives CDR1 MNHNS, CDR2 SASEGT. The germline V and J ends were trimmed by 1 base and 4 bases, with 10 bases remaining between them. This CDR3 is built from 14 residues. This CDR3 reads CASSEGSAAYGYTF. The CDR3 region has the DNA TGTGCCAGCAGTGAAGGGTCGGCGGCCTATGGCTACACCTTC.

CDR3 in amino acids: CASSSHGTGGWGYTF. The CDR3 DNA reads as TGTGCCAGCAGCTCCCACGGGACAGGGGGCTGGGGCTACACCTTC. The chain is built from TRBV9 and TRBJ1-2; 12 bases map to TRBD1. The germline V gene encodes CDR1 SGDLS and CDR2 YYNGEE. J was trimmed by 8 bases and V by 4 bases; bases with no gene match: 9. The CDR3 totals 15 residues.

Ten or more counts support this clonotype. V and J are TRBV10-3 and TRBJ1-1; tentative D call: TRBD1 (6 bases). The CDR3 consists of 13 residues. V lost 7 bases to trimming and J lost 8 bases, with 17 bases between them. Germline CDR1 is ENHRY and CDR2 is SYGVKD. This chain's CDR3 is CAITQTGPSEAFF. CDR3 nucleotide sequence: TGTGCCATCACCCAGACAGGACCCTCAGAAGCTTTCTTT.

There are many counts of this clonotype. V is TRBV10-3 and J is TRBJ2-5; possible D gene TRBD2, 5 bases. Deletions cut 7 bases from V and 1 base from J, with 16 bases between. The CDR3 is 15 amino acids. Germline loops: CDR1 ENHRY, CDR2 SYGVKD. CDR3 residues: CAIMDRTRRQETQYF. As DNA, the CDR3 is TGTGCCATCATGGATCGGACTCGCCGCCAAGAGACCCAGTACTTC.

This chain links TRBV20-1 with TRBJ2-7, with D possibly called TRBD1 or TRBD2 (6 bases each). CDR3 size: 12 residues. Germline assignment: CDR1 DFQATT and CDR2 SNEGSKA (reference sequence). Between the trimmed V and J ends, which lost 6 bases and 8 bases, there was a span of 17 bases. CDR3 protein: CSAGTGGSKQYF. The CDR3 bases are TGCAGTGCAGGAACCGGGGGCTCAAAGCAGTACTTC.

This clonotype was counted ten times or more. CDR3 amino acids: CASSQTTNYGYTF. CDR3 sequence (DNA): TGTGCCAGCAGCCAAACAACTAACTATGGCTACACCTTC. The V call is TRBV3-1, the J call TRBJ1-2; D not certain. The CDR3 covers 13 residues. Looked up from germline, CDR1 is LGHDT and CDR2 is YNNKEL (reference sequence). With 2 bases removed from V and 0 bases from J, the gap between germline ends came to 4 bases.

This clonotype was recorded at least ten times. In DNA, the CDR3 is TGTGCCAGCCGTGCGGGACTAGCGGGGGGCCGTAACACCGGGGAGCTGTTTTTT. It yields the protein CASRAGLAGGRNTGELFF. V gene TRBV6-1 combines with J gene TRBJ2-2; 15 nucleotides match TRBD2. CDR3 length: 18 amino acids. Germline trimming cut 8 bases from V and 2 bases from J; bases unmatched to any gene: 9. Germline loops: CDR1 MNHNS, CDR2 SASEGT.

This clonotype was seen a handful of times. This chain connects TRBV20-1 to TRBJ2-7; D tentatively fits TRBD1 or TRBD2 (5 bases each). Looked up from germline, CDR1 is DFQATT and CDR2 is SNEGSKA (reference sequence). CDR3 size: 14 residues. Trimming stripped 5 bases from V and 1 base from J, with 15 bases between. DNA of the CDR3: TGCAGTGCTTTCGGGACCCTTGCTTCCTACGAGCAGTACTTC. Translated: CSAFGTLASYEQYF.

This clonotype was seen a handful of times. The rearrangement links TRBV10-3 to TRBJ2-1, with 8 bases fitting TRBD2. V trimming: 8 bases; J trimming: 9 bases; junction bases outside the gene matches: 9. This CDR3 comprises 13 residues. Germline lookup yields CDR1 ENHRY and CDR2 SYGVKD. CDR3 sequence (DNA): TGTGCCATCGGAGGACTAGCTGACAGTGAGCAGTTCTTC. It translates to CAIGGLADSEQFF.

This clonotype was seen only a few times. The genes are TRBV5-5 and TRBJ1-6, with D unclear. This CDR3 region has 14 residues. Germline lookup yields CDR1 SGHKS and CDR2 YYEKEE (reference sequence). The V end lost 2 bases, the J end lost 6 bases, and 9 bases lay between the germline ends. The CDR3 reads CASSLVTVNSPLHF. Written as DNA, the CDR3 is TGTGCCAGCAGCTTAGTTACAGTTAATTCACCCCTCCACTTT.

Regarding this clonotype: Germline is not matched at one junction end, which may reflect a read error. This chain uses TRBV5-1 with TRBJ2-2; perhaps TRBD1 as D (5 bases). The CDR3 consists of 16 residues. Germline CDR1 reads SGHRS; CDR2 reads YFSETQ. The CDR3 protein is CTSSSLLGRDTGELFF. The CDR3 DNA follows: TGCACCAGCAGCTCCCTCCTCGGCAGGGACACCGGGGAGCTGTTTTTT.

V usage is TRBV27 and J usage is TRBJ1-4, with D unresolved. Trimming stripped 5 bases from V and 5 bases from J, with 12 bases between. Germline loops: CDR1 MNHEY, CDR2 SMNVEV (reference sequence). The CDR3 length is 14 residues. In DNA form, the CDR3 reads TGTGCCAGCAGTAAGGGAGCCTTAAATGAAAAACTGTTTTTT. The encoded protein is CASSKGALNEKLFF.

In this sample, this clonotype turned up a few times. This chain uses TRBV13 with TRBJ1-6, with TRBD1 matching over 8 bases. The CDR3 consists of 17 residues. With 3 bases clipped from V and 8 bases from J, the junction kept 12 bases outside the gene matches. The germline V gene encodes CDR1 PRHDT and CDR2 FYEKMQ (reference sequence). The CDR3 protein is CASSLYRIGTGDSPLHF. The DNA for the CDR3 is TGTGCCAGCAGCTTGTATCGTATTGGGACAGGAGATTCACCCCTCCACTTT.

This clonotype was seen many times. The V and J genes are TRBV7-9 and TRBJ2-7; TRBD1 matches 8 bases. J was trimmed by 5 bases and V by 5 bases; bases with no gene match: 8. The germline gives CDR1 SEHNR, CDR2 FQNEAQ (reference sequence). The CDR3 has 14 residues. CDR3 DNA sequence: TGTGCCAGCAGCCAAATGAACAGGGGGGACGAGCAGTACTTC. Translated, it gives CASSQMNRGDEQYF.

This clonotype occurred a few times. The CDR3 spells CASSLRTEANYGYTF. The CDR3 DNA is TGCGCCAGCAGCTTAAGGACCGAAGCTAACTATGGCTACACCTTC. This chain links TRBV5-1 with TRBJ1-2; D gene uncertain. The germline V gene has CDR1 SGHRS and CDR2 YFSETQ. The CDR3 is 15 amino acids. V lost 2 bases, J lost 0 bases, and 11 bases lay in between.

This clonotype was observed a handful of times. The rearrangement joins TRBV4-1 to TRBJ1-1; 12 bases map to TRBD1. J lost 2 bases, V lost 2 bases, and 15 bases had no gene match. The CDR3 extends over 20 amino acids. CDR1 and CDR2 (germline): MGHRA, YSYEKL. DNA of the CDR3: TGCGCCAGCAGCCAAAATATTCCCCCGGGACAGGGGGCTCGAAACACTGAAGCTTTCTTT. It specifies CASSQNIPPGQGARNTEAFF.

The CDR3 sequence is CASSYSSVPYNEQFF. CDR3 DNA: TGTGCCAGCAGTTACTCTTCAGTCCCCTACAATGAGCAGTTCTTC. The chain uses TRBV6-5 and TRBJ2-1; D not certain. The CDR3 has 15 amino acids. The V gene lost 0 bases and the J gene lost 2 bases, with 8 bases spanning the gap. Germline CDR1 is MNHEY and CDR2 is SVGAGI.

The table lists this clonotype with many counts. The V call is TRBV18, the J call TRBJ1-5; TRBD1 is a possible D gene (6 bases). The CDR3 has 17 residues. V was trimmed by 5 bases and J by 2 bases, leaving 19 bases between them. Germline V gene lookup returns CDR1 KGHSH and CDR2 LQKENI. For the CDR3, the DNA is TGTGCCAGCTCAGAGGGGGGCGACCGGTTGGGCAATCAGCCCCAGCATTTT. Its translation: CASSEGGDRLGNQPQHF.

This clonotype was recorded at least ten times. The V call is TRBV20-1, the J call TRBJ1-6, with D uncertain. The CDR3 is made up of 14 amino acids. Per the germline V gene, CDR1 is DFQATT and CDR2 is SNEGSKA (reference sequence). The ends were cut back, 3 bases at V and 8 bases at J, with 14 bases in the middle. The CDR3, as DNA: TGCAGTGCTAGGCCTAGGAGCCCGGATTCACCCCTCCACTTT. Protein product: CSARPRSPDSPLHF.

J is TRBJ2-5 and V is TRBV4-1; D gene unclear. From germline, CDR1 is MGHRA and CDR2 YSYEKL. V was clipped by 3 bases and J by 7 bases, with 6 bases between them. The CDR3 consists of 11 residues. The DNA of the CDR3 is TGCGCCAGCAGCCATGACGGGACCCAGTACTTC. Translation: CASSHDGTQYF.

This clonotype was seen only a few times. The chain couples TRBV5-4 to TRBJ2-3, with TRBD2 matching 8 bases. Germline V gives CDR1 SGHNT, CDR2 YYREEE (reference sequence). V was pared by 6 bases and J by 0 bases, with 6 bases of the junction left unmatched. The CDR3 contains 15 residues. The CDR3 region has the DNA TGTGCCAGCACCACGGGGGGGGCTAGCACAGATACGCAGTATTTT. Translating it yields CASTTGGASTDTQYF. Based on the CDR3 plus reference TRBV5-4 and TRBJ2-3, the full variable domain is ETGVTQSPTHLIKTRGQQVTLRCSSQSGHNTVSWYQQALGQGPQFIFQYYREEENGRGNFPPRFSGLQFPNYSSELNVNALELDDSALYLCASTTGGASTDTQYFGPGTRLTVL.